Below are 30 T cell receptor beta chains sequenced from a single sample in a study of blood T cell repertoires in COVID-19. Some clones are missing from TCRdb's copy, which holds only in-frame ones; the method was immunoSEQ multiplex PCR. The sample includes some 70,000 clones, 87% of them seen just once. The sequencing input was peripheral blood. The receptors shown here come from a man aged 50 to 59 with active COVID-19.

This clone has just a few counts. The chain joins TRBV7-9 to TRBJ1-3; a possible D gene is TRBD1 (5 bases). This CDR3 has 14 amino acids. Germline CDR1 SEHNR, CDR2 FQNEAQ (reference sequence). V lost 2 bases and J lost 4, with 9 bases in between. The CDR3 protein is CASSLSGLGNTIYF. The CDR3 DNA sequence: TGTGCCAGCAGCTTATCAGGGTTGGGAAACACCATATATTTT. The variable domain in full, with the rest retrieved from reference TRBV7-9 and TRBJ1-3, is DTGVSQNPRHKITKRGQNVTFRCDPISEHNRLYWYRQTLGQGPEFLTYFQNEAQLEKSRLLSDRFSAERPKGSFSTLEIQRTEQGDSAMYLCASSLSGLGNTIYFGEGSWLTVV.

This sequence joins TRBV27 and TRBJ2-7; D remains ambiguous. V lost 5 bases and J 6 bases, leaving 11 bases between the germline ends. The CDR3 contains 12 residues. Germline V gene sequence: CDR1 MNHEY, CDR2 SMNVEV (reference sequence). CDR3 amino acids: CASSLDGSEQYF. The CDR3 DNA is TGTGCCAGCAGTCTCGACGGGTCCGAGCAGTACTTC.

This chain connects TRBV2 to TRBJ1-5; 10 nucleotides line up with TRBD1. The V gene's germline CDR1 is SNHLY and CDR2 FYNNEI. This CDR3 contains 15 residues. Trimming cost V 6 bases and J 6 bases; bases outside gene matches: 8. The CDR3: CASSRDRGPSQPQHF. The CDR3 region has the DNA TGTGCCAGCAGCCGGGACAGGGGTCCCTCTCAGCCCCAGCATTTT.

The V call is TRBV4-2, the J call TRBJ1-4; D call uncertain. Germline CDR1 LGHNA, CDR2 YNFKEQ. This CDR3 region has 12 residues. V lost 1 base to trimming and J lost 7 bases, with 4 bases between them. CDR3: CASSQGGEKLFF. The CDR3 bases are TGTGCCAGCAGCCAAGGAGGTGAAAAACTGTTTTTT.

This clone was seen only once. The CDR3 nucleotides read TGCGCCAGCAGCTTTAAGGGGGCAGCAGATACGCAGTATTTT. Protein: CASSFKGAADTQYF. This chain connects TRBV5-1 to TRBJ2-3; 7 bases match TRBD1. This CDR3 is 14 amino acids long. Germline trimming cut 2 bases from V and 4 bases from J; bases unmatched to any gene: 4. Germline assignment: CDR1 SGHRS and CDR2 YFSETQ. The full variable domain, completed using reference TRBV5-1 and TRBJ2-3, is KAGVTQTPRYLIKTRGQQVTLSCSPISGHRSVSWYQQTPGQGLQFLFEYFSETQRNKGNFPGRFSGRQFSNSRSEMNVSTLELGDSALYLCASSFKGAADTQYFGPGTRLTVL.

The DNA for the CDR3 is TGCGCCAGCAGCTTCGGACAGACCTCTGGAAACACCATATATTTT. Translating it yields CASSFGQTSGNTIYF. This chain uses TRBV5-1 with TRBJ1-3, with TRBD1 as a possible D gene (6 bases). The CDR3 has 15 residues. In germline, CDR1 is SGHRS, CDR2 YFSETQ. Trimming removed 2 bases at V and 0 bases at J, with 9 bases between.

This clone was counted once. The chain employs TRBV4-3 and TRBJ1-4; perhaps TRBD1 as D (6 bases). V was trimmed by 3 bases and J by 5 bases, leaving 25 bases between them. Germline values: CDR1 LGHNA, CDR2 YSLEER. There are 19 residues in the CDR3. The CDR3 is CASSQGPLKPDRFNEKLFF. The CDR3 nucleotides read TGCGCCAGCAGCCAGGGGCCCCTCAAACCGGACAGATTCAATGAAAAACTGTTTTTT.

Note on this clone: The sample has other DNA sequences that encode this CDR3 too. The chain recombines TRBV9 with TRBJ2-3; 15 positions match TRBD2. This CDR3 region has 16 residues. After removal of 3 bases from V and 2 bases from J, the junction contained 1 base not matched to a gene. Germline V CDR1 and CDR2: SGDLS, YYNGEE. Written as DNA, the CDR3 is TGTGCCAGCAGCGGGACTAGCGGGAGGGCCACAGATACGCAGTATTTT. Translation: CASSGTSGRATDTQYF.

V is TRBV18 and J is TRBJ2-6; possible D gene TRBD1, 5 bases. The length of the CDR3 is 16 residues. V was cut by 2 bases and J by 2 bases, with 10 bases left in between. Germline CDR1 reads KGHSH; CDR2 reads LQKENI. As DNA, the CDR3 is TGTGCCAGCTCACCAGGAGAAGGGGCTGGGGCCAACGTCCTGACTTTC. This gives the protein CASSPGEGAGANVLTF.

The chain recombines TRBV5-5 with TRBJ2-3; 7 nucleotides line up with TRBD2. This CDR3 contains 16 residues. Germline V gives CDR1 SGHKS, CDR2 YYEKEE (reference sequence). V was pared by 4 bases and J by 2 bases, with 10 bases of the junction left unmatched. The CDR3 loop is CASSLGSSGSTDTQYF. In DNA form, the CDR3 reads TGTGCCAGCAGCCTTGGGTCTAGCGGTTCCACAGATACGCAGTATTTT.

The rearrangement uses TRBV4-1 and TRBJ2-5; unclear D gene. The CDR3 totals 15 residues. Trimming took 0 bases from V and 2 from J, leaving 10 bases between them. The germline V gene encodes CDR1 MGHRA and CDR2 YSYEKL. The CDR3 protein is CASSQDLRSQETQYF. CDR3 nucleotides: TGCGCCAGCAGCCAAGATTTGAGGAGTCAAGAGACCCAGTACTTC.

The chain uses TRBV30 and TRBJ1-4; 9 bases match TRBD1. The germline gives CDR1 GTSNPN, CDR2 SVGIG (reference sequence). The CDR3 spans 13 residues. V trimming: 6 bases; J trimming: 8 bases; junction bases outside the gene matches: 7. The CDR3: CACETGGVEKLFF. The CDR3 DNA sequence: TGTGCCTGCGAAACAGGGGGCGTCGAAAAACTGTTTTTT. Full variable domain (rest looked up from reference TRBV30 and TRBJ1-4): SQTIHQWPATLVQPVGSPLSLECTVEGTSNPNLYWYRQAAGRGLQLLFYSVGIGQISSEVPQNLSASRPQDRQFILSSKKLLLSDSGFYLCACETGGVEKLFFGSGTQLSVL.

The chain couples TRBV3-1 (or the pseudogene TRBV3-2) to TRBJ2-3, with 7 positions matching TRBD1. Trimming at V came to 3 bases and at J to 2 bases, leaving 8 bases not matched to a gene. The V gene's germline CDR1 is LGHDT and CDR2 YNNKEL (reference sequence). The CDR3 consists of 16 residues. The CDR3 is CASSQQRGRSTDTQYF. For the CDR3, the DNA is TGTGCCAGCAGCCAGCAAAGGGGGCGATCCACAGATACGCAGTATTTT.

V and J are TRBV10-1 and TRBJ2-1; 11 bases align to TRBD2. V lost 0 bases, J lost 0 bases, and 10 bases stayed unmatched. The CDR3 totals 20 residues. The germline V gene encodes CDR1 WNHNN and CDR2 SYGVQD (reference sequence). DNA of the CDR3: TGCGCCAGCAGTGAGTCTACGGTAACGACTAGCGGGGTCTCCTACAATGAGCAGTTCTTC. It translates to CASSESTVTTSGVSYNEQFF.

In this sample, this clone turned up once. This chain links TRBV9 with TRBJ1-3; no reliable D call. CDR3 size: 12 residues. V lost 4 bases, J lost 4 bases, and 6 bases lay in between. Germline V lookup: CDR1 SGDLS, CDR2 YYNGEE. Here the CDR3 DNA reads TGTGCCAGCAGCCCTAGGGGAAACACCATATATTTT. Protein: CASSPRGNTIYF.

J is TRBJ1-5 and V is TRBV2; a weak D match, TRBD1 (6 bases). Germline V gene data show CDR1 as SNHLY and CDR2 as FYNNEI. V was shortened by 4 bases and J by 3 bases, with 7 bases between the two germline ends. This CDR3 spans 13 amino acids. The CDR3 sequence is CASSGTANQPQHF. CDR3 in DNA: TGTGCCAGCAGTGGGACAGCCAATCAGCCCCAGCATTTT.

V gene TRBV7-9 combines with J gene TRBJ1-2, with no clear D. The germline V gene encodes CDR1 SEHNR and CDR2 FQNEAQ (reference sequence). The CDR3 is 15 amino acids. V shed 4 bases and J shed 8 bases, with 20 bases lying between them. In DNA, the CDR3 is TGTGCCAGCAGCTCCGAAGAGCGGCCCGCACGGGGCTACACCTTC. Its translation is CASSSEERPARGYTF.

The V and J genes are TRBV18 and TRBJ2-7, with 11 positions matching TRBD2. Germline V gene sequence: CDR1 KGHSH, CDR2 LQKENI. The V segment lost 0 bases and the J segment 0 bases; nucleotides outside the gene matches: 4. CDR3 length: 17 residues. DNA of the CDR3: TGTGCCAGCTCACCACCAGGACTAGCGGGTCCCTCCTACGAGCAGTACTTC. Translating gives CASSPPGLAGPSYEQYF.

The rearrangement joins TRBV21-1 to TRBJ2-7; the DNA was not used to check the table's D call, TRBD2. TRBV21-1 is assigned pseudogene status. The CDR3 covers 13 residues. The CDR3: CASSKEEDHEQYF. CDR3 DNA sequence: TGTGCCAGCAGCAAAGAAGAGGATCACGAGCAGTACTTC.

The chain employs TRBV28 and TRBJ1-2, with 8 bases aligning to TRBD1. Unmatched junction bases numbered 7, after V lost 6 bases and J lost 4 bases. CDR3 length: 14 amino acids. Germline V gene sequence: CDR1 MDHEN, CDR2 SYDVKM. CDR3 DNA sequence: TGTGCCAGCAGCACGGACAGGGTGCTCTATGGCTACACCTTC. Encoded protein: CASSTDRVLYGYTF.

This clone was observed a few times. The genes are TRBV9 and TRBJ1-1; possible D gene TRBD1, 6 bases. The germline V and J ends were trimmed by 4 bases and 1 base, with 8 bases remaining between them. Germline V gene lookup returns CDR1 SGDLS and CDR2 YYNGEE. The CDR3 has 13 residues. The CDR3 bases are TGTGCCAGCAGCCTACAGGGGAACACTGAAGCTTTCTTT. Translating gives CASSLQGNTEAFF.

This clone was seen just once. This chain links TRBV5-4 with TRBJ2-7, with TRBD2 as a possible D gene (6 bases). CDR1 and CDR2 (germline): SGHNT, YYREEE (reference sequence). This CDR3 spans 14 amino acids. The V end lost 5 bases, the J end lost 2 bases, and 14 bases lay between the germline ends. The CDR3 coding sequence is TGTGCCAGCAGTACCCCGGGAGCCCCCTACGAGCAGTACTTC. This encodes CASSTPGAPYEQYF.

This clone has only a few counts. This chain's CDR3 is CASSQRQDSLSGYTF. The DNA for the CDR3 is TGTGCCAGCAGCCAAAGACAGGACAGTCTATCTGGCTACACCTTC. The rearrangement links TRBV3-1 (or the pseudogene TRBV3-2) to TRBJ1-2; D is perhaps TRBD1 (6 bases). Trimming removed 2 bases from V and 7 bases from J, with 17 bases in between. There are 15 residues in the CDR3. The germline CDR1 and CDR2 sequences are LGHDT and YNNKEL (reference sequence).

The rearrangement links TRBV3-1 (or the pseudogene TRBV3-2) to TRBJ2-5; TRBD2 matches 7 bases. The CDR3 loop spans 15 amino acids. The germline gives CDR1 LGHDT, CDR2 YNNKEL (reference sequence). With V trimmed by 2 bases and J by 2 bases, 5 bases remained unmatched. CDR3 in DNA: TGTGCCAGCAGCCAATGTGGGCGGGAGCAAGAGACCCAGTACTTC. It is translated as CASSQCGREQETQYF.

This rearrangement joins TRBV6-6 to TRBJ1-4, with 7 bases fitting TRBD1. The V and J ends lost 2 bases and 4 bases, in that order; junction bases with no gene match: 4. The CDR3 is 15 residues long. Germline assignment: CDR1 MNHNY and CDR2 SVGAGI (reference sequence). As DNA, the CDR3 is TGTGCCAGCAGTTACGGGACAGCAAATAATGAAAAACTGTTTTTT. Translated, it gives CASSYGTANNEKLFF.

The gene calls are TRBV5-1 and TRBJ1-1; D call uncertain. The CDR3 spans 16 residues. Trimming left V 1 base short and J 1 base short, with 14 bases between. Germline CDR1 reads SGHRS; CDR2 reads YFSETQ. CDR3 loop: CASSLISRGGNTEAFF. CDR3 nucleotides: TGCGCCAGCAGCTTGATTTCTCGGGGTGGGAACACTGAAGCTTTCTTT.

This clone appeared a single time. The chain employs TRBV7-9 and TRBJ2-1; 13 bases map to TRBD2. The CDR3 runs to 16 residues. Germline-derived CDR1 and CDR2 are SEHNR and FQNEAQ (reference sequence). V gave up 3 bases and J gave up 4 bases; unmatched junction bases: 3. CDR3: CASSLGLAGNYNEQFF. Here the CDR3 DNA reads TGTGCCAGCAGCTTGGGACTAGCGGGGAATTACAATGAGCAGTTCTTC. Combining the CDR3 with reference TRBV7-9 and TRBJ2-1 gives the whole variable domain DTGVSQNPRHKITKRGQNVTFRCDPISEHNRLYWYRQTLGQGPEFLTYFQNEAQLEKSRLLSDRFSAERPKGSFSTLEIQRTEQGDSAMYLCASSLGLAGNYNEQFFGPGTRLTVL.

This rearrangement joins TRBV27 to TRBJ1-1, with TRBD1 matching over 11 bases. Unmatched junction bases numbered 10, after V lost 4 bases and J lost 6 bases. Per the germline V gene, CDR1 is MNHEY and CDR2 is SMNVEV (reference sequence). This CDR3 has 16 residues. The CDR3 nucleotides read TGTGCCAGCAGTTCTACACGCCGGGACAGGGGGGCTGAAGCTTTCTTT. It is translated as CASSSTRRDRGAEAFF.

This clone appeared once. The chain employs TRBV7-9 and TRBJ1-1, with D possibly matching TRBD1 (5 bases). The CDR3 extends over 15 amino acids. Germline V lookup: CDR1 SEHNR, CDR2 FQNEAQ (reference sequence). The V and J ends lost 1 base and 0 bases respectively, with 9 bases between them. The CDR3 spells CASSLDWGVNTEAFF. As DNA, the CDR3 is TGTGCCAGCAGCTTAGACTGGGGGGTGAACACTGAAGCTTTCTTT.

V is TRBV28 and J is TRBJ1-6; D is uncertain. V shed 2 bases and J shed 9 bases, with 5 bases lying between them. CDR3 length: 12 amino acids. The germline V gene has CDR1 MDHEN and CDR2 SYDVKM. CDR3 nucleotides: TGTGCCAGCAGTTTACTAGGTTCACCCCTCCACTTT. Encoded protein: CASSLLGSPLHF.